The subject of this entry is one TCR beta chain. Its antigen target is currently unknown. It has no much larger one-base neighbor in the sample; base qualities were not kept. At diagnosis, tumor, uninvolved tumor-adjacent lung and peripheral blood were collected and then preserved as a mix of FFPE and fresh-frozen material. For TCR repertoire profiling, blood samples were analyzed as peripheral blood mononuclear cells. TCR beta CDR3 regions were sequenced from DNA using the immunoSEQ Assay. The paper's data handling went like this. To compute T cell density, TCR beta template counts were normalized to usable DNA, which was estimated by amplifying housekeeping genes. Richness was estimated with the preseqR package, extrapolating to 400,000 templates for PBMC samples and 120,000 templates for tissue samples. Clonality was calculated as one minus Pielou's evenness. To identify tissue-enriched TCRs, differential abundance testing was run on productive amino-acid clonotypes with a minimum total count of 5 and an alpha of 0.1. Repertoire overlap between compartments was quantified with the Jaccard Index and Morisita Overlap Index. TCR beta CDR3s were clustered by GLIPH together with public tetramer-defined viral CDR3s, and at least three viral sequences plus V-gene enrichment were required for viral motifs. This immuneACCESS table, as held by TCRdb, lists in-frame sequences with V and J called but not all clones. Of the missing ones, under half trace to an unresolved V gene in checked studies; the others have no known cause. V, J and clone size reflect that table, while D and trimming were determined from the DNA. Recorded for this sample are more than 40,000 clones; 86% of them occurred a single time. 2.5% of the sample goes to the ten largest clones.

These data belong to a study of T cells in localized non-small cell lung cancer (TCRdb year 2020). In terms of the full investigation: The study analyzed T cell repertoires of hundreds of early-stage NSCLC patients, comparing tumors and uninvolved tumor-adjacent lungs. All 250 or so NSCLC patients in the cohort were treatment-naive and had localized lung tumors that were resected. Of the NSCLC patients, fewer than 150 were male and approximately 99 were female, and the mean age was about 69 years.

Its CDR3 holds 14 amino acids, cysteine through phenylalanine. This entry keeps only the CDR3 DNA: 42 bases, framed from base 1. The germline V gene gives CDR1 as MNHNS and CDR2 as SASEGT. V and J lose 4 bases and 4 bases, and a span of 11 bases separates them. The study at large found these results: The highest T cell clonality was observed in uninvolved tumor-adjacent lung, where clonality exceeded that of tumor, suggesting that antigenic responses were more focused in uninvolved tumor-adjacent lung. Because the study design was exploratory, TCR variables were selected using unadjusted p-values without false-discovery rate correction. A median of roughly 60 of the top 100 tumor clones were detected in paired uninvolved adjacent lung, and about 29 of these tumor clones were also found among the top 100 clones of the paired uninvolved adjacent lung. Longer overall survival was associated with higher blood T cell density, whereas shorter survival was associated with higher adjacent-lung clonality. Multi-region tumor sequencing was not performed, so intratumor heterogeneity could not be excluded.

Material: PBMCs, obtained before any cancer treatment. The sequence derives from a man between 40 and 69 years old with stage II lung adenocarcinoma. The chain is made from TRBV6-1 and TRBJ1-3, with an unclear D gene assignment. The sequence in DNA is TGTGCCAGCAGTGGGGTAGTAAGAGGAAACACCATATATTTT. This encodes CASSGVVRGNTIYF.